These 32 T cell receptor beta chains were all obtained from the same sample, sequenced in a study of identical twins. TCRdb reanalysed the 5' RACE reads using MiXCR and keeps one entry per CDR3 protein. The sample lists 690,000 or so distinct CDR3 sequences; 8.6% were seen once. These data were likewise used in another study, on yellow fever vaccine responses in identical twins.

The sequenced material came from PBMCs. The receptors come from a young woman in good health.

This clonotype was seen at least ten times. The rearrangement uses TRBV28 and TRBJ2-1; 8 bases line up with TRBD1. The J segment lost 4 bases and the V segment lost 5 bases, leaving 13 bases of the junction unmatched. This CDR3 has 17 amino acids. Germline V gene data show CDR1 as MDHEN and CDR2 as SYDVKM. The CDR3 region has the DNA TGTGCCAGCAGTCCTGGAACCGGGACAGGCAATTACAATGAGCAGTTCTTC. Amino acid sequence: CASSPGTGTGNYNEQFF.

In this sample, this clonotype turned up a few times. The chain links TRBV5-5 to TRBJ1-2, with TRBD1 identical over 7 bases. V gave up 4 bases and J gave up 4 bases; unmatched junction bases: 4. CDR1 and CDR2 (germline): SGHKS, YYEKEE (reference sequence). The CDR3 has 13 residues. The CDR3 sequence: CASSQRTGYGYTF. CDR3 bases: TGTGCCAGCAGCCAACGGACAGGCTATGGCTACACCTTC.

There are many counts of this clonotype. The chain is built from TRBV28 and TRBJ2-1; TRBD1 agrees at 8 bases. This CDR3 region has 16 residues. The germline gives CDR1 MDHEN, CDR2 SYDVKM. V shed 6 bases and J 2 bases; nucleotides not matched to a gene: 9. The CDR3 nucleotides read TGTGCCAGCAGCCCCGGGACAGGACACACCTACAATGAGCAGTTCTTC. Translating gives CASSPGTGHTYNEQFF.

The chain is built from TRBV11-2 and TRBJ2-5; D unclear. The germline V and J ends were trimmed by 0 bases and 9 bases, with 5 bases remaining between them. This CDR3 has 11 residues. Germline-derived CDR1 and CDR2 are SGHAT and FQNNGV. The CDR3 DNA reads TGTGCCAGCAGCTTAGAACGCGCCCAGTACTTC. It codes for CASSLERAQYF.

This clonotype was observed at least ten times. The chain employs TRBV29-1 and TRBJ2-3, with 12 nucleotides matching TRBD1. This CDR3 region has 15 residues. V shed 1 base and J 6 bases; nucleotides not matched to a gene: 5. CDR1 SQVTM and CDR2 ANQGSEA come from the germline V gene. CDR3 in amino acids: CSVEVGGTGGDTQYF. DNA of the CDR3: TGCAGCGTTGAAGTCGGAGGGACAGGGGGCGATACGCAGTATTTT.

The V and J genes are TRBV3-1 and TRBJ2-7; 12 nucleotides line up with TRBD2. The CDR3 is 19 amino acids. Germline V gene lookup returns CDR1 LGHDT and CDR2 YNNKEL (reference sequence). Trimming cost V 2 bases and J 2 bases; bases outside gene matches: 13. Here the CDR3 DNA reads TGTGCCAGCAGCCAAAAAGAGGCCACCGGGACTAGCGGGCCCTACGAGCAGTACTTC. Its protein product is CASSQKEATGTSGPYEQYF.

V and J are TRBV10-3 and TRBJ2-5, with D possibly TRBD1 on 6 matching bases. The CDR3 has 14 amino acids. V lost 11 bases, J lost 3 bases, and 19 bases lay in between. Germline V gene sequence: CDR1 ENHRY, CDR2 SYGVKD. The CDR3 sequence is CASKQGPGKETQYF. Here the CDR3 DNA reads TGTGCCTCAAAACAGGGACCGGGTAAAGAGACCCAGTACTTC.

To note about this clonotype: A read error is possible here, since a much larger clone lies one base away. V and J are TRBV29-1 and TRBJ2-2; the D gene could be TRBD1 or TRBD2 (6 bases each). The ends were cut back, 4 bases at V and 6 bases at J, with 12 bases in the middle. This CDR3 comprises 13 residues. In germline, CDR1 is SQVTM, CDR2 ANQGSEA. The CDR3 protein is CSVVRGGPGELFF. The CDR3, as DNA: TGCAGCGTTGTACGAGGGGGGCCCGGGGAGCTGTTTTTT.

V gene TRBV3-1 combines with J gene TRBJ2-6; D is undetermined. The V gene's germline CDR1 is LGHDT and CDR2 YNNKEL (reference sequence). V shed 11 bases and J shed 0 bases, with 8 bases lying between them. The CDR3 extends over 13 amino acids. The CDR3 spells CAVYLSGANVLTF. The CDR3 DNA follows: TGTGCCGTCTACCTCTCTGGGGCCAACGTCCTGACTTTC. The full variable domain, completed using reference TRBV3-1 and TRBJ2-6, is DTAVSQTPKYLVTQMGNDKSIKCEQNLGHDTMYWYKQDSKKFLKIMFSYNNKELIINETVPNRFSPKSPDKAHLNLHINSLELGDSAVYFCAVYLSGANVLTFGAGSRLTVL.

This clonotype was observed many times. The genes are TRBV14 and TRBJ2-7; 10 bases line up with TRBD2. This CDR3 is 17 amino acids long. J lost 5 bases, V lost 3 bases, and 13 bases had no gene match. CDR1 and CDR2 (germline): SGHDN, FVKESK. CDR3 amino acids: CASSHQPPQREGHEQYF. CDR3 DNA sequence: TGTGCCAGCAGCCATCAACCCCCCCAGCGGGAGGGCCACGAGCAGTACTTC.

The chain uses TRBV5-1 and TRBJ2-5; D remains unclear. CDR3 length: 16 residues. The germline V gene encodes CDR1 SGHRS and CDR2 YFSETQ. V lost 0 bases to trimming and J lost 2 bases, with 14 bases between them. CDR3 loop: CASSLDQLLGQETQYF. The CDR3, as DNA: TGCGCCAGCAGCTTGGACCAACTGCTGGGTCAAGAGACCCAGTACTTC.

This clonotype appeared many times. The CDR3 loop is CATSRFGSSGRASEQYF. DNA of the CDR3: TGTGCCACCAGCAGATTCGGCTCTAGCGGGAGAGCGAGTGAGCAGTACTTC. The chain combines TRBV15 with TRBJ2-7; 10 positions match TRBD2. Germline lookup yields CDR1 LNHNV and CDR2 YYDKDF (reference sequence). Trimming at V came to 2 bases and at J to 7 bases, leaving 14 bases not matched to a gene. This CDR3 has 17 amino acids.

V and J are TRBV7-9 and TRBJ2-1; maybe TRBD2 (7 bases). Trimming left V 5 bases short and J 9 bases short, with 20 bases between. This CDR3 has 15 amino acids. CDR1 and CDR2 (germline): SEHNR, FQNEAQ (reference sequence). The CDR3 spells CASSHAGAHYSEQFF. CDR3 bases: TGTGCCAGCAGCCATGCGGGGGCTCATTATAGTGAGCAGTTCTTC. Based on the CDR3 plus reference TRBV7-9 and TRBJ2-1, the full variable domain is DTGVSQNPRHKITKRGQNVTFRCDPISEHNRLYWYRQTLGQGPEFLTYFQNEAQLEKSRLLSDRFSAERPKGSFSTLEIQRTEQGDSAMYLCASSHAGAHYSEQFFGPGTRLTVL.

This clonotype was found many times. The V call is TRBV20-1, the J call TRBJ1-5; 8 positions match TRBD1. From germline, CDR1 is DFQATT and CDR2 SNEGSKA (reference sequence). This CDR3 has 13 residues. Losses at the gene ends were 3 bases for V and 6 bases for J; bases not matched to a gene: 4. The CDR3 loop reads CSASQGAGQPQHF. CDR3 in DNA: TGCAGTGCTAGCCAGGGGGCAGGTCAGCCCCAGCATTTT.

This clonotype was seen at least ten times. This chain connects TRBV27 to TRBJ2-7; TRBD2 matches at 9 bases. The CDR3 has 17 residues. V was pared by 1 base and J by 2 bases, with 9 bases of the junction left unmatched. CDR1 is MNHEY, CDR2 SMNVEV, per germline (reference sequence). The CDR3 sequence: CASSLFWTSVPPYEQYF. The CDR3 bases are TGTGCCAGCAGTTTATTTTGGACTAGCGTTCCACCCTACGAGCAGTACTTC.

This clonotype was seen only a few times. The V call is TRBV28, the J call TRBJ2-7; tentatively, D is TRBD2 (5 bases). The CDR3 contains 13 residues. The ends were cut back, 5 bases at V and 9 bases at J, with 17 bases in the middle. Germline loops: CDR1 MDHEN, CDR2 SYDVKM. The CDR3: CASSEGRAHSQYF. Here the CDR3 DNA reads TGTGCCAGCAGTGAGGGTCGAGCTCACTCGCAGTACTTC.

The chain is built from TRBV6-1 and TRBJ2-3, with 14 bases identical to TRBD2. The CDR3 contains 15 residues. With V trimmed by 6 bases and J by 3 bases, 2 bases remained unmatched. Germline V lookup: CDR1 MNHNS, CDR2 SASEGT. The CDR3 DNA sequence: TGTGCCAGCAGGACTAGCGGGGGGGCGACAGATACGCAGTATTTT. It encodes CASRTSGGATDTQYF.

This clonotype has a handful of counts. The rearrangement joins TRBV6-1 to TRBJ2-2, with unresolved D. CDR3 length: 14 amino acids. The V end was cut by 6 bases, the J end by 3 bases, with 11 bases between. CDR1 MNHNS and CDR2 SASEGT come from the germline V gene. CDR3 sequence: CASSPPVDTGELFF. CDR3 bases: TGTGCCAGCAGCCCACCCGTTGACACCGGGGAGCTGTTTTTT.

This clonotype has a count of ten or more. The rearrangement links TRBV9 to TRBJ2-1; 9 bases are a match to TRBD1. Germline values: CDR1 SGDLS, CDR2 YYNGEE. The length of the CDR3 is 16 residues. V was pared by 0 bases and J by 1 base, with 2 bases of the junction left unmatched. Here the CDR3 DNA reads TGTGCCAGCAGCGTAGCCGGGACAGGGTCCTACAATGAGCAGTTCTTC. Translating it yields CASSVAGTGSYNEQFF.

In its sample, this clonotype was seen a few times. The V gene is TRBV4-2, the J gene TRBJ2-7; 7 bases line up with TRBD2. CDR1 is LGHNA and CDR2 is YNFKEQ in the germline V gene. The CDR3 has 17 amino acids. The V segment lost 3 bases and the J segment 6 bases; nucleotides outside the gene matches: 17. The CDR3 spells CASSQGRGRLGFGEQYF. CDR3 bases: TGTGCCAGCAGCCAGGGGAGGGGCCGACTAGGTTTCGGCGAGCAGTACTTC.

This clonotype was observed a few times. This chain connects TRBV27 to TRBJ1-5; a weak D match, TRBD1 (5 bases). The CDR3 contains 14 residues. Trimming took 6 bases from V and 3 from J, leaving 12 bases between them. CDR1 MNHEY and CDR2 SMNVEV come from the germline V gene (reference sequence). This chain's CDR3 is CASRAVGANQPQHF. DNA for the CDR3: TGTGCCAGCAGAGCCGTAGGGGCCAATCAGCCCCAGCATTTT.

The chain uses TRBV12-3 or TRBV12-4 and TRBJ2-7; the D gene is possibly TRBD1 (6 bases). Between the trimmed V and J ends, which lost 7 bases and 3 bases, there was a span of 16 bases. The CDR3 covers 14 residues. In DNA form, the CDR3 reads TGTGCCAGCAAAAGCCCGACAGGACTCTACGAGCAGTACTTC. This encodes CASKSPTGLYEQYF.

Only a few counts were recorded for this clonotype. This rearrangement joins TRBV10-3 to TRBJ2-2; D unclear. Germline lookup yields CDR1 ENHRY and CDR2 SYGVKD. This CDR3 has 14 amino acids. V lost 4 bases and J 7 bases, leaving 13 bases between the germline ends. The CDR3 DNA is TGTGCCATCAGTGTCTGGGGTTTGGGCGGGGAGCTGTTTTTT. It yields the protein CAISVWGLGGELFF.

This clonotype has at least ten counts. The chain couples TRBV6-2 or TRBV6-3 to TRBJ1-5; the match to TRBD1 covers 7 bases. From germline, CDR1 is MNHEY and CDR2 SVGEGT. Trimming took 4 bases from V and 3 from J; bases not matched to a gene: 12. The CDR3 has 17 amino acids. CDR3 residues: CASSWTGGQGDNQPQHF. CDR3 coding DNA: TGTGCCAGCAGTTGGACAGGCGGCCAGGGGGACAATCAGCCCCAGCATTTT.

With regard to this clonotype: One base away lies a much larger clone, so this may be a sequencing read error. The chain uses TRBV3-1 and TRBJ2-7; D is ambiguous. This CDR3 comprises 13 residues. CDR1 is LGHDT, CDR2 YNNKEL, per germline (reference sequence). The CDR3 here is CASGQEDVDEQYF. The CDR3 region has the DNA TGTGCCAGCGGCCAAGAGGATGTTGACGAGCAGTACTTC.

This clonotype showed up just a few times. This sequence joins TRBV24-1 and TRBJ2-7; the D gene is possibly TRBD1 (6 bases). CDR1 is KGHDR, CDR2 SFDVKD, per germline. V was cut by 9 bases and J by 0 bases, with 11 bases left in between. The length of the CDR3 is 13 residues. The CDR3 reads CATSDSNSYEQYF. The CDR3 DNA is TGTGCCACCTCGGACAGCAACTCCTACGAGCAGTACTTC.

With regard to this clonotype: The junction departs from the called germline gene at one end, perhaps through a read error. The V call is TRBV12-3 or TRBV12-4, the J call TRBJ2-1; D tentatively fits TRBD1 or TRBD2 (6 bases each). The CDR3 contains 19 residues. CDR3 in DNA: TGTGCCATCAGTTTACCGCCTACTTTTTGGGGGGCGGGAAACAATGAGCAGTTCTTC. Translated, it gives CAISLPPTFWGAGNNEQFF.

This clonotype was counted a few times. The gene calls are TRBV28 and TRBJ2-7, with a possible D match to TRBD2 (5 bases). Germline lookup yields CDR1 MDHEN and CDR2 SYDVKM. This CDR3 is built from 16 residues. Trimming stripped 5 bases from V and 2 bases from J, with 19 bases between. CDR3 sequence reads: CASSLTRAGPTYEQYF. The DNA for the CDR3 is TGTGCCAGCAGTCTGACGCGCGCGGGTCCTACCTACGAGCAGTACTTC.

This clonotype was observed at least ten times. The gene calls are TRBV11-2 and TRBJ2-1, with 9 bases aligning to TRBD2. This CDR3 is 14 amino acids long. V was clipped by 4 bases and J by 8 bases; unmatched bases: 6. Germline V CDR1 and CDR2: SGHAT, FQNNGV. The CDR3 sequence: CASSWRGGGDEQFF. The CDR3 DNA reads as TGTGCCAGCAGCTGGCGGGGGGGCGGGGATGAGCAGTTCTTC.

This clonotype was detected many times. The CDR3, as DNA: TGCGCCAGCAGCAAGGACAGGGCCGGGGGGACAGATACGCAGTATTTT. Its protein product is CASSKDRAGGTDTQYF. The gene calls are TRBV5-1 and TRBJ2-3; perhaps TRBD1 as D (8 bases). CDR1 SGHRS and CDR2 YFSETQ come from the germline V gene. Trimming took off 4 bases at V and 3 bases at J, with 18 bases between the two ends. CDR3 size: 16 residues. The complete variable domain, with remaining parts taken from reference TRBV5-1 and TRBJ2-3, reads KAGVTQTPRYLIKTRGQQVTLSCSPISGHRSVSWYQQTPGQGLQFLFEYFSETQRNKGNFPGRFSGRQFSNSRSEMNVSTLELGDSALYLCASSKDRAGGTDTQYFGPGTRLTVL.

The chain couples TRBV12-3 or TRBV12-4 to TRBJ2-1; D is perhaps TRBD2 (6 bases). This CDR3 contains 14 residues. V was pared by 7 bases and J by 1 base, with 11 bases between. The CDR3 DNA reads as TGTGCCAGCATGGAGGGCCTATCCTACAATGAGCAGTTCTTC. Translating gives CASMEGLSYNEQFF.

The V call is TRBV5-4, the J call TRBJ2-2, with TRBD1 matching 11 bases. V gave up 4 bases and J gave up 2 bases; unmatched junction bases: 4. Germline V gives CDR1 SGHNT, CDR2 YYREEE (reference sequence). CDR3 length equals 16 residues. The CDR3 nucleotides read TGTGCCAGCAGCCTAGGGACAGGGGGAAACACCGGGGAGCTGTTTTTT. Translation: CASSLGTGGNTGELFF.